These 28 T cell receptor beta chains were all obtained from the same sample, sequenced in a study of radiotherapy plus CTLA-4 blockade in lung cancer. The table came from immunoSEQ multiplex PCR; TCRdb's copy has only in-frame clones and leaves some out. The table shows 110,000 or so clones, with around 75% occurring only once. The material sequenced was peripheral blood, taken from a patient treated with radiotherapy plus ipilimumab. The receptors were sampled from a human donor with non-small cell lung cancer who had a partial response to radiotherapy plus ipilimumab.

This clone was seen only a few times. The chain joins TRBV7-8 to TRBJ1-5; 9 nucleotides line up with TRBD1. Unmatched junction bases numbered 4, after V lost 4 bases and J lost 3 bases. This CDR3 has 15 residues. Germline CDR1 SGHVS, CDR2 FQNEAQ. CDR3 in DNA: TGTGCCAGCAGCTCCAGGACAGGGGACAATCAGCCCCAGCATTTT. Protein product: CASSSRTGDNQPQHF. The whole variable domain, filled in from reference TRBV7-8 and TRBJ1-5, reads GAGVSQSPRYKVAKRGQDVALRCDPISGHVSLFWYQQALGQGPEFLTYFQNEAQLDKSGLPSDRFFAERPEGSVSTLKIQRTQQEDSAVYLCASSSRTGDNQPQHFGDGTRLSIL.

The J gene is TRBJ2-5, the V gene TRBV7-2; unclear D gene. Germline loops: CDR1 SGHTA, CDR2 FQGNSA. CDR3 size: 16 residues. V was trimmed by 2 bases and J by 1 base, leaving 14 bases between them. The CDR3 region is CASSLSRHTFQETQYF. CDR3 in DNA: TGTGCCAGCAGCTTATCCAGGCATACCTTCCAAGAGACCCAGTACTTC.

The chain links TRBV2 to TRBJ2-2; D gene ambiguous. Trimming took 5 bases from V and 0 from J, leaving 7 bases between them. Germline CDR1 and CDR2: SNHLY and FYNNEI. The CDR3 is made up of 14 amino acids. CDR3 sequence: CASSPLANTGELFF. In nucleotides, the CDR3 is TGTGCCAGCAGTCCACTCGCGAACACCGGGGAGCTGTTTTTT.

This clone was detected only a few times. The chain employs TRBV6-5 and TRBJ1-1, with D possibly matching TRBD1 (6 bases). Germline CDR1 reads MNHEY; CDR2 reads SVGAGI. V gave up 5 bases and J gave up 3 bases, with 10 bases separating them. This CDR3 has 13 residues. The CDR3 protein is CASSTGLDTEAFF. The CDR3 coding sequence is TGTGCCAGCAGTACAGGGTTGGACACTGAAGCTTTCTTT.

This clone was recorded only once. Additional DNA sequences in this sample encode the identical CDR3. The chain combines TRBV18 with TRBJ1-1, with D possibly being TRBD1 (5 bases). CDR3 length: 14 amino acids. The germline V and J ends were trimmed by 0 bases and 4 bases, with 9 bases remaining between them. CDR1 is KGHSH, CDR2 LQKENI, per germline. CDR3 residues: CASSPPAGGTEAFF. The CDR3 region has the DNA TGTGCCAGCTCACCACCGGCCGGGGGCACTGAAGCTTTCTTT. The full variable domain, its missing parts supplied by reference TRBV18 and TRBJ1-1, is NAGVMQNPRHLVRRRGQEARLRCSPMKGHSHVYWYRQLPEEGLKFMVYLQKENIIDESGMPKERFSAEFPKEGPSILRIQQVVRGDSAAYFCASSPPAGGTEAFFGQGTRLTVV.

This chain uses TRBV6-5 with TRBJ2-1; tentatively, D is TRBD2 (6 bases). Trimming pared 4 bases from V and 9 bases from J, leaving 10 bases between. The CDR3 has 12 residues. The V gene's germline CDR1 is MNHEY and CDR2 SVGAGI. CDR3 bases: TGTGCCAGCAGTTCGAGGGGAGGTGAGCAGTTCTTC. The encoded protein is CASSSRGGEQFF.

This clone occurred once. This chain connects TRBV2 to TRBJ2-7, with a possible D match to TRBD1 (5 bases). CDR3 length: 13 amino acids. Germline loops: CDR1 SNHLY, CDR2 FYNNEI. Trimming pared 3 bases from V and 7 bases from J, leaving 13 bases between. The CDR3 loop reads CASSDTGVSEQYF. The CDR3 bases are TGTGCCAGCAGTGACACAGGCGTCAGTGAGCAGTACTTC.

The CDR3 region is CASSEQGGSNEKLFF. For the CDR3, the DNA is TGTGCCAGCAGTGAACAGGGGGGGTCTAATGAAAAACTGTTTTTT. V and J are TRBV6-4 and TRBJ1-4; 8 bases are a match to TRBD1. This CDR3 comprises 15 residues. Germline CDR1 is MRHNA and CDR2 is SNTAGT. After removal of 3 bases from V and 3 bases from J, the junction contained 3 bases not matched to a gene.

The V and J genes are TRBV9 and TRBJ1-4; TRBD1 matches at 9 bases. J lost 3 bases, V lost 4 bases, and 7 bases had no gene match. Per the germline V gene, CDR1 is SGDLS and CDR2 is YYNGEE. The CDR3 consists of 16 residues. The CDR3 sequence: CASSLKQGAANEKLFF. DNA of the CDR3: TGTGCCAGCAGCCTGAAACAGGGGGCAGCTAATGAAAAACTGTTTTTT.

The gene calls are TRBV6-1 and TRBJ2-7; D is perhaps TRBD2 (6 bases). The CDR3 has 15 residues. Trimming stripped 2 bases from V and 1 base from J, with 12 bases between. Per germline, CDR1 MNHNS and CDR2 SASEGT. Written as DNA, the CDR3 is TGTGCCAGCAGTGAACCGGGACTCGGGTCCTACGAGCAGTACTTC. Protein product: CASSEPGLGSYEQYF.

The DNA of the CDR3 is TGTGCCAGCAGTCTCGGGCTGGGGGGGAACACTGAAGCTTTCTTT. Its protein is CASSLGLGGNTEAFF. The chain couples TRBV6-6 to TRBJ1-1; D is possibly TRBD1 (5 bases). The length of the CDR3 is 15 residues. V was cut by 5 bases and J by 1 base, with 14 bases left in between. The germline CDR1 and CDR2 sequences are MNHNY and SVGAGI (reference sequence).

This chain uses TRBV18 with TRBJ2-1, with D maybe TRBD1 (6 bases). The V gene lost 8 bases and the J gene lost 0 bases, with 29 bases spanning the gap. The CDR3 consists of 20 residues. Germline CDR1 KGHSH, CDR2 LQKENI. The CDR3 region has the DNA TGTGCCAGCGGATCCGTGAAGCGGATGAAGGGGGAGAGCTCCTACAATGAGCAGTTCTTC. Its translation is CASGSVKRMKGESSYNEQFF.

V usage is TRBV6-4 and J usage is TRBJ2-1, with D hard to call. Trimming took off 2 bases at V and 1 base at J, with 12 bases between the two ends. The CDR3 sequence is 16 residues long. Germline CDR1 and CDR2: MRHNA and SNTAGT. In DNA, the CDR3 is TGTGCCAGCAGTGACCAAAGTGGCGGTTCCTACAATGAGCAGTTCTTC. Translating it yields CASSDQSGGSYNEQFF.

A few counts support this clone. The rearrangement joins TRBV19 to TRBJ1-5; D is undetermined. Trimming removed 4 bases at V and 0 bases at J, with 10 bases between. Germline CDR1 is LNHDA and CDR2 is SQIVND (reference sequence). The CDR3 length is 15 residues. The CDR3 DNA follows: TGTGCCAGTAGTAGGAGTACCTATAGCAATCAGCCCCAGCATTTT. Residues: CASSRSTYSNQPQHF.

Concerning this clone: Other nucleotide sequences from this sample produce the same CDR3. The J gene is TRBJ1-5, the V gene TRBV19, with TRBD1 as a possible D gene (5 bases). The germline V gene has CDR1 LNHDA and CDR2 SQIVND (reference sequence). The CDR3 loop spans 12 amino acids. V lost 8 bases to trimming and J lost 4 bases, with 9 bases between them. The CDR3 DNA is TGTGCCAGTTCCCAGGGAAATCAGCCCCAGCATTTT. Encoded protein: CASSQGNQPQHF.

The chain combines TRBV28 with TRBJ2-3, with 7 bases fitting TRBD2. The CDR3 has 16 amino acids. V dropped 5 bases and J dropped 3; count of bases not matched to a gene: 11. Germline assignment: CDR1 MDHEN and CDR2 SYDVKM. The CDR3 region is CASSPTAGVGTDTQYF. The CDR3 region has the DNA TGTGCCAGCAGTCCCACGGCGGGGGTTGGGACAGATACGCAGTATTTT.

This sequence joins TRBV5-4 and TRBJ1-4; 8 bases are shared with TRBD1. The V gene end was trimmed by 6 bases and the J gene end by 7 bases; junction bases not matched to a gene: 11. CDR1 is SGHNT and CDR2 is YYREEE in the germline V gene (reference sequence). This CDR3 contains 15 residues. The CDR3 nucleotides are TGTGCCAGCACCACCTTCGGGACAGGCTTTGAAAAACTGTTTTTT. Its protein is CASTTFGTGFEKLFF.

In its sample, this clone was seen a few times. The V and J genes are TRBV4-2 and TRBJ1-2; 7 bases line up with TRBD1. Per germline, CDR1 LGHNA and CDR2 YNFKEQ. The junction had 10 bases not matched to a gene; V was cut back by 5 bases and J by 1 base. The CDR3 has 16 amino acids. CDR3 sequence: CASSYPGTAINYGYTF. The CDR3 bases are TGTGCCAGCAGCTACCCCGGGACAGCCATTAACTATGGCTACACCTTC.

The CDR3 region is CASSRDRGANQPQHF. CDR3 bases: TGTGCCAGCAGTCGGGACAGGGGTGCCAATCAGCCCCAGCATTTT. V usage is TRBV6-1 and J usage is TRBJ1-5; 10 bases align to TRBD1. Germline V gene data show CDR1 as MNHNS and CDR2 as SASEGT. V was pared by 5 bases and J by 3 bases, with 4 bases of the junction left unmatched. The CDR3 consists of 15 residues.

V is TRBV7-2 and J is TRBJ1-1; D is ambiguous. V lost 6 bases and J 1 base, leaving 27 bases between the germline ends. The CDR3 extends over 19 amino acids. Germline V gene lookup returns CDR1 SGHTA and CDR2 FQGNSA. CDR3 sequence reads: CASRSYTLGVFLRNTEAFF. CDR3 nucleotides: TGTGCCAGCAGGTCTTATACGCTCGGGGTATTTTTACGGAACACTGAAGCTTTCTTT.

The chain links TRBV29-1 to TRBJ1-2; D not certain. Germline V gives CDR1 SQVTM, CDR2 ANQGSEA. This CDR3 spans 11 amino acids. V lost 4 bases, J lost 6 bases, and 9 bases lay in between. The CDR3 DNA is TGCAGCGTTGGAGGGAACGATGGCTACACCTTC. Protein: CSVGGNDGYTF.

This clone appeared a few times. This chain links TRBV2 with TRBJ2-1; TRBD2 agrees at 10 bases. The trim removed 4 bases at V and 4 bases at J, leaving 7 bases unmatched. The CDR3 is 16 residues long. The germline V gene has CDR1 SNHLY and CDR2 FYNNEI. CDR3 sequence reads: CASSGQSSGRYNEQFF. In DNA form, the CDR3 reads TGTGCCAGCAGTGGTCAGTCTAGCGGGAGATACAATGAGCAGTTCTTC. Drawing the rest from reference TRBV2 and TRBJ2-1, the complete variable domain is EPEVTQTPSHQVTQMGQEVILRCVPISNHLYFYWYRQILGQKVEFLVSFYNNEISEKSEIFDDQFSVERPDGSNFTLKIRSTKLEDSAMYFCASSGQSSGRYNEQFFGPGTRLTVL.

The chain employs TRBV5-6 and TRBJ2-1; 7 bases are a match to TRBD2. The CDR3 is made up of 11 amino acids. Germline CDR1 SGHDT, CDR2 YYEEEE. V shed 5 bases, J shed 8 bases, and the junction held 1 base outside the gene matches. This CDR3 is CASRRGYEQFF. The CDR3 coding sequence is TGTGCCAGCAGGCGGGGGTATGAGCAGTTCTTC.

This rearrangement joins TRBV29-1 to TRBJ1-1; the D gene is possibly TRBD1 (5 bases). Looked up from germline, CDR1 is SQVTM and CDR2 is ANQGSEA. CDR3 length: 12 residues. Trimming pared 0 bases from V and 10 bases from J, leaving 12 bases between. The CDR3 spells CSVEDLRQGAFF. CDR3 in DNA: TGCAGCGTTGAAGATCTGCGGCAGGGAGCTTTCTTT.

The chain links TRBV11-2 to TRBJ1-2; the match to TRBD1 covers 7 bases. Unmatched junction bases numbered 11, after V lost 5 bases and J lost 2 bases. Germline CDR1 and CDR2: SGHAT and FQNNGV. This CDR3 has 16 residues. CDR3 in amino acids: CASSNNQKTGNYGYTF. The CDR3 DNA sequence: TGTGCCAGCAGCAACAACCAGAAGACAGGGAACTATGGCTACACCTTC.

The chain couples TRBV7-2 to TRBJ1-4; 8 bases map to TRBD1. Looked up from germline, CDR1 is SGHTA and CDR2 is FQGNSA. The trim removed 5 bases at V and 5 bases at J, leaving 7 bases unmatched. This CDR3 region has 15 residues. The chain's CDR3 is CASSQRTGRNEKLFF. The DNA of the CDR3 is TGTGCCAGCAGCCAGCGGACAGGGCGAAATGAAAAACTGTTTTTT.

This chain connects TRBV5-1 to TRBJ2-7, with D uncertain. Trimming shortened V by 3 bases and J by 3 bases, and 4 bases separated the two germline ends. The CDR3 runs 11 residues. Germline CDR1 SGHRS, CDR2 YFSETQ. CDR3: CASSSNYEQYF. DNA for the CDR3: TGCGCCAGCAGCTCAAACTACGAGCAGTACTTC.

The sample holds one count of this clone. V and J are TRBV5-6 and TRBJ2-2; 8 nucleotides line up with TRBD1. This CDR3 has 17 residues. The germline gives CDR1 SGHDT, CDR2 YYEEEE. V was pared by 3 bases and J by 2 bases, with 9 bases of the junction left unmatched. CDR3: CASSSLSDRVNTGELFF. As DNA, the CDR3 is TGTGCCAGCAGCTCCCTCTCGGACAGGGTTAACACCGGGGAGCTGTTTTTT. The complete variable domain, with remaining parts taken from reference TRBV5-6 and TRBJ2-2, reads DAGVTQSPTHLIKTRGQQVTLRCSPKSGHDTVSWYQQALGQGPQFIFQYYEEEERQRGNFPDRFSGHQFPNYSSELNVNALLLGDSALYLCASSSLSDRVNTGELFFGEGSRLTVL.